Presented here are 24 T cell receptor beta chains from one specimen sequenced in a study of response to subunit inactivated influenza vaccine. TCRdb recomputed calls from the RT-PCR reads with MiXCR, one row per CDR3 protein. The sample contains hundreds of thousands of distinct CDR3 sequences, 10% to 15% of which appear only once. The specimen comprised PBMCs from blood, sampled on the day of vaccination. Source of these receptors: a man aged 50 or older who received an inactivated influenza vaccine.

This clonotype was found many times. The rearrangement joins TRBV9 to TRBJ1-3; perhaps TRBD1 as D (5 bases). Germline V gene lookup returns CDR1 SGDLS and CDR2 YYNGEE. V shed 4 bases and J shed 0 bases, with 11 bases lying between them. This CDR3 is built from 15 residues. CDR3 in amino acids: CASSPSDTSGNTIYF. CDR3 nucleotides: TGTGCCAGCAGCCCGTCGGACACCTCTGGAAACACCATATATTTT.

This clonotype appeared a few times. In DNA form, the CDR3 reads TGTGCCACCAGCACCATCTCTGAAGGACAGGGGAAAAACATTCAGTACTTC. Its translation is CATSTISEGQGKNIQYF. V and J are TRBV15 and TRBJ2-4; 9 bases fit TRBD1. V was pared by 4 bases and J by 4 bases, with 11 bases of the junction left unmatched. Germline V gene lookup returns CDR1 LNHNV and CDR2 YYDKDF (reference sequence). The CDR3 extends over 17 amino acids.

This clonotype was observed at least ten times. This sequence joins TRBV24-1 and TRBJ2-1; the match to TRBD1 covers 8 bases. This CDR3 is built from 15 residues. Germline assignment: CDR1 KGHDR and CDR2 SFDVKD. The trim removed 3 bases at V and 8 bases at J, leaving 8 bases unmatched. The CDR3 loop reads CATSDPHRGFDEQFF. CDR3 sequence (DNA): TGTGCCACCAGTGATCCCCACAGGGGGTTCGATGAGCAGTTCTTC.

The V and J genes are TRBV6-4 and TRBJ2-1; 10 bases match TRBD1. The germline gives CDR1 MRHNA, CDR2 SNTAGT. V lost 5 bases, J lost 7 bases, and 5 bases stayed unmatched. The CDR3 consists of 14 residues. Here the CDR3 reads CASSRGGQGNEQFF. For the CDR3, the DNA is TGTGCCAGCAGTCGGGGGGGACAGGGGAATGAGCAGTTCTTC.

This clonotype has a count of ten or more. The chain recombines TRBV7-6 with TRBJ2-3, with D unresolved. Trimming removed 1 base from V and 2 bases from J, with 7 bases in between. The germline V gene has CDR1 SGHVS and CDR2 FNYEAQ. The CDR3 sequence is 14 residues long. The CDR3 loop is CASSLVGVTDTQYF. CDR3 nucleotides: TGTGCCAGCAGCTTAGTTGGGGTCACAGATACGCAGTATTTT.

This clonotype was detected a few times. V and J are TRBV2 and TRBJ2-7, with 8 bases aligning to TRBD1. Unmatched junction bases numbered 8, after V lost 6 bases and J lost 7 bases. The CDR3 length is 13 residues. Germline loops: CDR1 SNHLY, CDR2 FYNNEI. This CDR3 is CASSGGQGREQYF. CDR3 nucleotides: TGTGCCAGCAGCGGAGGACAGGGCCGAGAGCAGTACTTC. The full variable domain, completed using reference TRBV2 and TRBJ2-7, is EPEVTQTPSHQVTQMGQEVILRCVPISNHLYFYWYRQILGQKVEFLVSFYNNEISEKSEIFDDQFSVERPDGSNFTLKIRSTKLEDSAMYFCASSGGQGREQYFGPGTRLTVT.

In its sample, this clonotype was seen a few times. This sequence joins TRBV5-1 and TRBJ2-3; TRBD2 matches 8 bases. Germline assignment: CDR1 SGHRS and CDR2 YFSETQ. The trim removed 4 bases at V and 6 bases at J, leaving 13 bases unmatched. The CDR3 length is 16 residues. Written as DNA, the CDR3 is TGCGCCAGCAGCCCTGGGGCGGGGGGAGAATTGGATACGCAGTATTTT. This codes for CASSPGAGGELDTQYF.

This chain links TRBV19 with TRBJ2-2; D is possibly TRBD2 (5 bases). In germline, CDR1 is LNHDA, CDR2 SQIVND (reference sequence). The CDR3 has 14 residues. Trimming removed 7 bases from V and 1 base from J, with 10 bases in between. Here the CDR3 reads CASKTRENTGELFF. For the CDR3, the DNA is TGTGCCAGTAAAACGAGGGAGAACACCGGGGAGCTGTTTTTT.

Many counts were recorded for this clonotype. This chain uses TRBV3-1 with TRBJ2-3, with 14 bases lining up with TRBD2. Trimming took 7 bases from V and 4 from J; bases not matched to a gene: 7. CDR1 and CDR2 from the germline V gene are LGHDT and YNNKEL (reference sequence). There are 16 residues in the CDR3. CDR3 nucleotide sequence: TGTGCCAGCACACGACTAGCGGGAGGGCCATCAGATACGCAGTATTTT. It yields the protein CASTRLAGGPSDTQYF.

The chain is built from TRBV14 and TRBJ1-6; D is unclear. V lost 0 bases and J 8 bases, leaving 11 bases between the germline ends. This CDR3 region has 15 residues. Germline CDR1 is SGHDN and CDR2 is FVKESK. DNA for the CDR3: TGTGCCAGCAGCCAAGATCAAGGACGACATTCACCCCTCCACTTT. It encodes CASSQDQGRHSPLHF.

This clonotype was observed a single time. This may come from a read error, since a much larger clone is one base off. The chain joins TRBV6-2 or TRBV6-3 to TRBJ1-2; 7 bases fit TRBD1. V dropped 2 bases and J dropped 4; count of bases not matched to a gene: 1. Germline CDR1 MNHEY, CDR2 SVGEGT. The CDR3 extends over 13 amino acids. CDR3 nucleotides: TGTGCCAGCAGTTACGGGGACAGCTATGGCTACACCTTC. Protein product: CASSYGDSYGYTF.

V is TRBV24-1 and J is TRBJ2-3, with 11 bases lining up with TRBD1. With 3 bases clipped from V and 1 base from J, the junction kept 2 bases outside the gene matches. Germline lookup yields CDR1 KGHDR and CDR2 SFDVKD. The CDR3 extends over 16 amino acids. Here the CDR3 DNA reads TGTGCCACCAGTGATGTGGGACAGGGGGGCACAGATACGCAGTATTTT. It is translated as CATSDVGQGGTDTQYF.

In this sample, this clonotype turned up a few times. The V and J genes are TRBV29-1 and TRBJ2-3, with D possibly called TRBD1 or TRBD2 (5 bases each). Germline-derived CDR1 and CDR2 are SQVTM and ANQGSEA. This CDR3 spans 13 amino acids. Trimming stripped 8 bases from V and 1 base from J, with 13 bases between. CDR3: CSMLGVGTDTQYF. As DNA, the CDR3 is TGCAGCATGCTGGGGGTAGGCACAGATACGCAGTATTTT.

The V gene is TRBV24-1, the J gene TRBJ2-6; D unresolved. CDR1 is KGHDR and CDR2 is SFDVKD in the germline V gene. This CDR3 has 15 residues. V gave up 3 bases and J gave up 6 bases, with 11 bases separating them. The CDR3: CATSDPRMMANVLTF. The CDR3 nucleotides read TGTGCCACCAGTGATCCCCGGATGATGGCCAACGTCCTGACTTTC.

By share of the sample, this clonotype is medium-sized. This sequence joins TRBV5-1 and TRBJ1-4; D remains unclear. Per the germline V gene, CDR1 is SGHRS and CDR2 is YFSETQ. Trimming stripped 4 bases from V and 8 bases from J, with 15 bases between. CDR3 length equals 14 residues. The DNA of the CDR3 is TGCGCCAGCAGCCCCGGCGGATCGGTGGAAAAACTGTTTTTT. This sequence encodes CASSPGGSVEKLFF. Variable domain in full (rest from reference TRBV5-1 and TRBJ1-4): KAGVTQTPRYLIKTRGQQVTLSCSPISGHRSVSWYQQTPGQGLQFLFEYFSETQRNKGNFPGRFSGRQFSNSRSEMNVSTLELGDSALYLCASSPGGSVEKLFFGSGTQLSVL.

The V gene is TRBV20-1, the J gene TRBJ2-1, with D maybe TRBD2 (7 bases). The CDR3 is 14 residues long. Germline values: CDR1 DFQATT, CDR2 SNEGSKA (reference sequence). CDR3 loop: CSASEAGAYNEQFF. CDR3 DNA: TGCAGCGCCTCGGAGGCGGGGGCATACAATGAGCAGTTCTTC.

This clonotype appeared many times. The chain combines TRBV4-1 with TRBJ1-6; D is undetermined. V lost 0 bases to trimming and J lost 7 bases, with 4 bases between them. Germline CDR1 reads MGHRA; CDR2 reads YSYEKL. The length of the CDR3 is 13 residues. CDR3 DNA: TGCGCCAGCAGCCAAGACAGAAATTCACCCCTCCACTTT. This translates into CASSQDRNSPLHF.

V gene TRBV27 combines with J gene TRBJ1-4; TRBD1 matches at 9 bases. From germline, CDR1 is MNHEY and CDR2 SMNVEV (reference sequence). This CDR3 is built from 15 residues. V was pared by 5 bases and J by 4 bases, with 5 bases of the junction left unmatched. This chain's CDR3 is CASSPTGGDNEKLFF. In DNA form, the CDR3 reads TGTGCCAGCAGTCCGACAGGGGGGGATAATGAAAAACTGTTTTTT.

In its sample, this clonotype was seen many times. The chain links TRBV9 to TRBJ2-1; 8 bases agree with TRBD2. With 3 bases clipped from V and 2 bases from J, the junction kept 7 bases outside the gene matches. The CDR3 runs 16 residues. Per the germline V gene, CDR1 is SGDLS and CDR2 is YYNGEE. The CDR3 region has the DNA TGTGCCAGCAGCGCACCTAGCGGGTCCGCCTACAATGAGCAGTTCTTC. Protein sequence: CASSAPSGSAYNEQFF.

The chain combines TRBV28 with TRBJ2-7, with 7 positions matching TRBD1. The CDR3 is made up of 15 amino acids. Trimming removed 6 bases from V and 3 bases from J; junction bases left unmatched: 11. The germline V gene has CDR1 MDHEN and CDR2 SYDVKM. The CDR3 DNA reads as TGTGCCAGCAGACCACATCCGGGACAGATCTACGAGCAGTACTTC. Residues: CASRPHPGQIYEQYF.

The rearrangement joins TRBV7-9 to TRBJ2-2; TRBD2 matches at 9 bases. The V segment lost 2 bases and the J segment 2 bases; nucleotides outside the gene matches: 3. CDR3 size: 16 residues. Germline CDR1 and CDR2: SEHNR and FQNEAQ (reference sequence). CDR3 bases: TGTGCCAGCAGCTTACGAGCGGGGGGTAACACCGGGGAGCTGTTTTTT. It encodes CASSLRAGGNTGELFF. The full variable domain, rest sourced from reference TRBV7-9 and TRBJ2-2, is DTGVSQNPRHKITKRGQNVTFRCDPISEHNRLYWYRQTLGQGPEFLTYFQNEAQLEKSRLLSDRFSAERPKGSFSTLEIQRTEQGDSAMYLCASSLRAGGNTGELFFGEGSRLTVL.

CDR3 in amino acids: CASTRTGVASGANVLTF. As DNA, the CDR3 is TGTGCCAGCACACGGACAGGGGTGGCATCTGGGGCCAACGTCCTGACTTTC. The chain is built from TRBV27 and TRBJ2-6; 9 bases line up with TRBD1. CDR1 and CDR2 (germline): MNHEY, SMNVEV (reference sequence). CDR3 size: 17 residues. The ends lost 7 bases at V and 1 base at J; junction bases unmatched: 8.

The CDR3 protein is CSARDQGRPHGEQYF. Here the CDR3 DNA reads TGCAGTGCTAGAGATCAGGGTCGACCCCACGGCGAGCAGTACTTC. The rearrangement joins TRBV20-1 to TRBJ2-7; D might be TRBD1 (5 bases). V was trimmed by 0 bases and J by 6 bases, leaving 18 bases between them. CDR3 length: 15 residues. Germline V gives CDR1 DFQATT, CDR2 SNEGSKA (reference sequence).

This clonotype was observed a few times. This chain connects TRBV5-1 to TRBJ1-1; D gene unclear. The CDR3 has 13 residues. Trimming cost V 4 bases and J 3 bases, with 10 bases left between them. Germline lookup yields CDR1 SGHRS and CDR2 YFSETQ. CDR3 region: CASSQRGDTEAFF. Written as DNA, the CDR3 is TGCGCCAGCAGCCAACGTGGGGACACTGAAGCTTTCTTT.